This T cell receptor (beta chain) was sequenced during a study of control samples from healthy donors and cancer patients (dated by TCRdb to about 2020). This clone was observed once. Its antigen specificity is not known. No much larger clonotype is one base removed from it; base qualities were not supplied. V drops 1 base and J drops 0 bases, leaving 17 bases in between. CDR3 length: 18 amino acids, cysteine to phenylalanine. Just CDR3 DNA is preserved here, 54 bases in frame from base 1. In the germline V gene, CDR1 corresponds to KGHSH and CDR2 to LQKENI. The library was prepared using the immunoSEQ multiplex PCR assay. Entries here come from immuneACCESS through TCRdb and include only in-frame sequences with V and J called. Some clones fail to appear in such tables; in the studies checked, an unresolved V gene covers under half of the shortfall, and the cause of the remainder is unknown. Across this sample there are around 150,000 clones, with about 90% seen only once. The ten biggest clones cover more than 10% of the sample.

This receptor chain uses TRBV18 and TRBJ2-3; there is no confident call for the D gene. The clonotype was recovered from a young man in good health. Sequences were obtained from blood. This receptor has the CDR3 CASSPLPAKTSSTDTQYF. The DNA sequence follows: TGTGCCAGCTCACCACTTCCGGCAAAAACGTCTAGCACAGATACGCAGTATTTT.